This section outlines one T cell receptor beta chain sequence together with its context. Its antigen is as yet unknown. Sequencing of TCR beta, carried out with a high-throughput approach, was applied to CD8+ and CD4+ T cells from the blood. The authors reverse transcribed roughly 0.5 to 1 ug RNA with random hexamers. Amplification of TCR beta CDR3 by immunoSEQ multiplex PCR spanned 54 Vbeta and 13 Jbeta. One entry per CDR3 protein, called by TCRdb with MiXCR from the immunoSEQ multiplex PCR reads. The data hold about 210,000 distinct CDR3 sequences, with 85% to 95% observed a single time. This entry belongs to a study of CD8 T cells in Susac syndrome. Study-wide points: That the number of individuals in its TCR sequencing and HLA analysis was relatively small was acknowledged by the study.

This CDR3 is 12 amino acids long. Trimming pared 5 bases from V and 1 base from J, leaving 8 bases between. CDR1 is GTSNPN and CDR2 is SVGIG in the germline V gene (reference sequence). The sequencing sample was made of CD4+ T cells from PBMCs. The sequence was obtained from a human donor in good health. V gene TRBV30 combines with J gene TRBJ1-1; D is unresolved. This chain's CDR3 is CAWGRSNTEAFF. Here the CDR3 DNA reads TGTGCCTGGGGACGGTCGAACACTGAAGCTTTCTTT.